This T cell receptor (beta chain) was documented in a study of blood T cell repertoires in COVID-19 (dated by TCRdb to about 2020). About the full investigation: Collaborator samples came from the United States, Italy and Spain and covered acute and convalescent phases of COVID-19. The material from the prospective study consisted of cDNA or gDNA derived from T cells, B-cell-depleted T cells, or PBMCs. The dataset comprised deeply sampled blood TCRbeta repertoires from subjects exposed to, actively infected with, or recovered from COVID-19. The repertoires were released in a freely available public database meant as a resource for research on the immune response to SARS-CoV-2. Samples were obtained from the ongoing ImmuneRACE study (first 160 participants) and from 1,254 subjects provided by 6 global collaborators. The sample metadata nearly always contained a de-identified subject ID, COVID-19 status, age in years and sex. Where HLA class I and class II types were available, the types were taken from metadata supplied by the sample provider, not from assay-based typing.

TCRbeta CDR3 regions were amplified from genomic DNA by means of the immunoSEQ Assay, a bias-controlled multiplex PCR. Processing in the source paper ran as follows. Within the assay, amplification of reference gene primers was used to estimate how many nucleated cells each sample contained. To quantify the absolute abundance of each unique TCRbeta CDR3 rearrangement, sequence reads were collapsed and filtered. For each sample, productive Simpson clonality was calculated as the square root of Simpson's diversity index over productive rearrangements. TCRdb carries this immuneACCESS record with in-frame sequences only. Its versions omit some clonotypes, under half of them owing to an unresolved V gene in the studies checked, with the rest unexplained. That table supplies the V and J calls and clone size; D and trimming were determined from the DNA. The table for this sample lists approximately 90,000 clones; about 88% of them were counted only once. The ten biggest clones cover 7% to 7.5% of the sample.

Comment on this clone: Its antigen is unknown. No clone much larger than this one lies a single base away; base qualities are absent.

The full study reports these points: How much clinical and demographic metadata was included differed by source and by participant, and the metadata was provided uncurated.

The collaborating institutions used their own protocols to collect whole blood in K2EDTA tubes. Collaborator samples were shipped for TCRbeta analysis as frozen whole blood, isolated PBMCs, or DNA extracted from either sample type. In the germline V gene, CDR1 corresponds to SQVTM and CDR2 to ANQGSEA. For this chain, trimming is 1 base at the V end and 4 bases at the J end, and the number of junction bases without a gene match is 6. Spanning cysteine to phenylalanine, the CDR3 consists of 14 amino acids. Left in the record is the CDR3 DNA by itself, 42 bases read in frame from the first base. The sample was peripheral blood. The receptor was derived from a man aged 55 to 70 with acute or convalescent COVID-19. Here the chain combines TRBV29-1 and TRBJ2-5; TRBD1 aligns with 7 central bases. The CDR3 is CSVEGQGVGETQYF. The sequenced DNA: TGCAGCGTTGAAGGACAGGGAGTTGGAGAGACCCAGTACTTC.